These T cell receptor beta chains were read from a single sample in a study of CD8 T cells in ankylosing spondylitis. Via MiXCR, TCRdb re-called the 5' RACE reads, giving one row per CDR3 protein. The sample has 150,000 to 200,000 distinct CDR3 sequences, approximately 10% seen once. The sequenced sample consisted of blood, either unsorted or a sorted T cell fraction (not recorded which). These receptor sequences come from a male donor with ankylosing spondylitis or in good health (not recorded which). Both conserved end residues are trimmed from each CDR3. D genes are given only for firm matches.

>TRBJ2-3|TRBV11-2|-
ASSPWTSTTDTQY
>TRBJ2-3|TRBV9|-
ASSPELASGTDTQY
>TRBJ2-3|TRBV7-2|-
ASSLGIDTDTQY
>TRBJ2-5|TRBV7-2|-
ASSSGEGRGETQY
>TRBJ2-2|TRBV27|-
ASSLSSLGRGPKGELF
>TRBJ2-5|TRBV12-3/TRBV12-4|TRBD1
ASRPRTGAHQETQY
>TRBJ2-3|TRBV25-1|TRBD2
ASRLTSGRRDTQY
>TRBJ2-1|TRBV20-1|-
SAMSLGSYNEQF
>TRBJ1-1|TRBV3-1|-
ASSQIGSEAF
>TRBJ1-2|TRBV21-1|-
ASSKTLAGGYGYT
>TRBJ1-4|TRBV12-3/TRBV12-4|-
ASSLEDEKLF
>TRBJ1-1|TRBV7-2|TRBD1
ASSFDRAGDTEAF
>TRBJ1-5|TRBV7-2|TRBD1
ASSLETGGNQPQH
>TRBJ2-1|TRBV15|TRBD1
ATSRRQGSYNEQF
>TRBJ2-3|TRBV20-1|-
SAPLSDTQY
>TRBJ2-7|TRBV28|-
ASRPPGTESYEQY
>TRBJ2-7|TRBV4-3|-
ASSQGEGFYEQY
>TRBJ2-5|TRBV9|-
ASSVGESQETQY